These 6 T cell receptor beta chains originate from one sample sequenced in a study of T cells in Graves' hyperthyroidism and ophthalmopathy. TCR beta CDR3 regions were amplified from RNA transcripts. The HTBI primer set served for first-round RT-PCR of the TCR CDR3. TCRdb re-called the multiplex PCR reads with MiXCR, one entry per CDR3 protein. This repertoire shows 550,000 to 850,000 distinct CDR3 sequences, 15% to 20% found once; its top ten account for roughly a sixth. Sequenced sample: blood. The source of these receptors is a woman aged 45-60 years with Graves' hyperthyroidism that later progressed to Graves' ophthalmopathy.

The chain uses TRBV6-1 and TRBJ1-4; maybe TRBD1 (5 bases). The CDR3 has 14 amino acids. Germline V lookup: CDR1 MNHNS, CDR2 SASEGT. The V end was cut by 7 bases, the J end by 7 bases, with 16 bases between. The CDR3 region is CASITGLWGEKLFF. The CDR3 DNA sequence: TGTGCCAGCATCACAGGCCTTTGGGGTGAAAAACTGTTTTTT.

The V gene is TRBV4-2, the J gene TRBJ2-3; 7 bases match TRBD2. Germline V gene data show CDR1 as LGHNA and CDR2 as YNFKEQ. V shed 0 bases and J 8 bases; nucleotides not matched to a gene: 8. The CDR3 sequence is 15 residues long. DNA for the CDR3: TGTGCCAGCAGCCAAGATGCCGCGGGGGTAGGTACGCAGTATTTT. This sequence encodes CASSQDAAGVGTQYF.

This clonotype was observed at least ten times. The V call is TRBV5-1, the J call TRBJ1-2, with a weak D call TRBD1 (5 bases). Germline lookup yields CDR1 SGHRS and CDR2 YFSETQ. CDR3 length: 15 amino acids. V was shortened by 4 bases and J by 4 bases, with 17 bases between the two germline ends. CDR3 protein: CASSLLGTGAYGYTF. CDR3 DNA sequence: TGCGCCAGCAGCCTCCTCGGGACGGGAGCCTATGGCTACACCTTC.

This clonotype came up a few times. The rearrangement joins TRBV6-1 to TRBJ1-1; D perhaps matches TRBD1 (5 bases). This CDR3 is 15 amino acids long. The V gene lost 6 bases and the J gene lost 0 bases, with 14 bases spanning the gap. Germline V gives CDR1 MNHNS, CDR2 SASEGT. CDR3 nucleotide sequence: TGTGCCAGCAGATCCAGAACAGGAATGAACACTGAAGCTTTCTTT. Amino acid sequence: CASRSRTGMNTEAFF.

The chain couples TRBV20-1 to TRBJ1-3, with TRBD1 as a possible D gene (6 bases). The CDR3 covers 14 residues. With 1 base removed from V and 3 bases from J, the gap between germline ends came to 10 bases. Germline CDR1 DFQATT, CDR2 SNEGSKA (reference sequence). CDR3: CSARAGTSGNTIYF. The CDR3 DNA is TGCAGTGCTAGAGCCGGGACAAGTGGAAACACCATATATTTT.

The chain has TRBV13 and TRBJ1-3; D is unclear. Germline V lookup: CDR1 PRHDT, CDR2 FYEKMQ (reference sequence). The CDR3 has 14 residues. Trimming left V 1 base short and J 0 bases short, with 4 bases between. The CDR3 here is CASSLVYSGNTIYF. Written as DNA, the CDR3 is TGTGCCAGCAGCTTAGTTTACTCTGGAAACACCATATATTTT.